This passage covers 16 T cell receptor beta chains from one sample sequenced in a study of blood T cells in healthy people across ages. A second about 6 to 11 cycle PCR used barcoded and J-beta primers. TCRdb processed the 5' RACE reads anew with MiXCR; each CDR3 protein has one entry. The sample shows 800,000 or so distinct CDR3 sequences, around 25% of them seen only once. The same specimen was also included in a second study, on T cells of mothers and their children.

The sample was blood. The receptors here all came from a boy younger than 18 in good health.

Only a few counts were recorded for this clonotype. The chain recombines TRBV2 with TRBJ2-7; 9 positions match TRBD1. V shed 6 bases, J shed 5 bases, and the junction held 8 bases outside the gene matches. This CDR3 is 14 amino acids long. Germline CDR1 and CDR2: SNHLY and FYNNEI. The CDR3 nucleotides read TGTGCCAGCAGGCCGGGACAGGGCTCTCACGAGCAGTACTTC. Its translation: CASRPGQGSHEQYF.

This clonotype was recorded once. Relative to the germline gene, one junction end is altered; a read error may explain this. V is TRBV4-1 and J is TRBJ1-2; 10 positions agree with TRBD1. CDR1 is MGHRA and CDR2 is YSYEKL in the germline V gene. There are 14 residues in the CDR3. The DNA of the CDR3 is TGCGCCAGCAGCCCGGCGGGGACAGGGGATGGCTGCACCTTC. Its translation is CASSPAGTGDGCTF.

To note about this clonotype: Here the CDR3 omits its conserved ending phenylalanine or tryptophan, so a read error is the likely source. The rearrangement joins TRBV6-5 to TRBJ1-6; D perhaps matches TRBD1 (5 bases). This CDR3 contains 14 residues. Looked up from germline, CDR1 is MNHEY and CDR2 is SVGAGI. V dropped 10 bases and J dropped 6 bases, with 16 bases sitting between them. CDR3 bases: TGTGCCATCGCAATGGGGGACGGTAATTCACCCCTCCACATT. The encoded protein is CAIAMGDGNSPLHI.

This clonotype was counted only a few times. CDR3: CASSWVPDTQYF. The CDR3 DNA is TGTGCCAGCAGCTGGGTCCCAGATACGCAGTATTTT. The chain is built from TRBV6-2 or TRBV6-3 and TRBJ2-3, with unresolved D. The V end lost 6 bases, the J end lost 4 bases, and 8 bases lay between the germline ends. The CDR3 consists of 12 residues. The germline V gene has CDR1 MNHEY and CDR2 SVGEGT.

This clonotype came up a few times. V is TRBV6-2 or TRBV6-3 and J is TRBJ2-5; D may be TRBD1 or TRBD2 (5 bases each). The CDR3 length is 13 residues. The V end was cut by 7 bases, the J end by 0 bases, with 9 bases between. Germline V CDR1 and CDR2: MNHEY, SVGEGT. The CDR3 bases are TGTGCCAGCACGGGACGGAACCAAGAGACCCAGTACTTC. This sequence encodes CASTGRNQETQYF.

The sample holds many counts of this clonotype. The chain uses TRBV20-1 and TRBJ2-7; D may correspond to TRBD1 or TRBD2 (5 bases each). Trimming cost V 5 bases and J 4 bases, with 18 bases left between them. Per the germline V gene, CDR1 is DFQATT and CDR2 is SNEGSKA (reference sequence). The CDR3 has 14 amino acids. DNA of the CDR3: TGCAGTGCTCCCACGGGGCAGACCCTATACGAGCAGTACTTC. Residues: CSAPTGQTLYEQYF.

The rearrangement joins TRBV4-1 to TRBJ2-5; 8 nucleotides align to TRBD2. Germline V gives CDR1 MGHRA, CDR2 YSYEKL. V shed 0 bases and J 5 bases; nucleotides not matched to a gene: 5. This CDR3 is built from 15 residues. In DNA form, the CDR3 reads TGCGCCAGCAGCCAAGAGAACGGGGGGGGCGAGACCCAGTACTTC. This gives the protein CASSQENGGGETQYF.

This chain uses TRBV20-1 with TRBJ2-4, with TRBD1 as a possible D gene (6 bases). The CDR3 extends over 15 amino acids. Deletions cut 0 bases from V and 1 base from J, with 10 bases between. Per the germline V gene, CDR1 is DFQATT and CDR2 is SNEGSKA (reference sequence). Written as DNA, the CDR3 is TGCAGTGCTAGAGATCAGGGGCAGGCCAAAAACATTCAGTACTTC. Translating gives CSARDQGQAKNIQYF.

This clonotype has only a few counts. The chain carries TRBV7-6 and TRBJ2-7; 11 nucleotides agree with TRBD2. The germline gives CDR1 SGHVS, CDR2 FNYEAQ. The CDR3 runs 15 residues. Unmatched junction bases numbered 4, after V lost 5 bases and J lost 1 base. DNA of the CDR3: TGTGCCAGCAGCGCGACTAGCGGGACTTCCTACGAGCAGTACTTC. Translating gives CASSATSGTSYEQYF. Variable domain in full (rest from reference TRBV7-6 and TRBJ2-7): GAGVSQSPRYKVTKRGQDVALRCDPISGHVSLYWYRQALGQGPEFLTYFNYEAQQDKSGLPNDRFSAERPEGSISTLTIQRTEQRDSAMYRCASSATSGTSYEQYFGPGTRLTVT.

CDR3 residues: CASSQELAGDQEETQYF. In DNA form, the CDR3 reads TGCGCCAGCAGCCAAGAGCTGGCAGGGGACCAGGAAGAGACCCAGTACTTC. This chain links TRBV4-3 with TRBJ2-5; TRBD1 is a possible D gene (6 bases). The CDR3 length is 17 residues. Trimming took off 0 bases at V and 3 bases at J, with 17 bases between the two ends. Germline values: CDR1 LGHNA, CDR2 YSLEER.

In its sample, this clonotype was seen a few times. The rearrangement joins TRBV7-9 to TRBJ1-2; D may be TRBD1 (5 bases). This CDR3 spans 13 amino acids. V lost 6 bases and J lost 5, with 13 bases in between. From germline, CDR1 is SEHNR and CDR2 FQNEAQ (reference sequence). CDR3 sequence (DNA): TGTGCCAGCAGTCAGACAGTTGGGTATGGCTACACCTTC. This gives the protein CASSQTVGYGYTF.

This clonotype has only a few counts. The chain joins TRBV14 to TRBJ2-7; D may be TRBD1 (5 bases). Deletions cut 4 bases from V and 2 bases from J, with 9 bases between. The CDR3 sequence is 13 residues long. The germline CDR1 and CDR2 sequences are SGHDN and FVKESK. The CDR3 loop reads CASSRGHTYEQYF. The CDR3 bases are TGTGCCAGCAGCCGAGGACATACCTACGAGCAGTACTTC.

The chain has TRBV10-3 and TRBJ2-7, with 12 bases that match TRBD2. Trimming cost V 5 bases and J 2 bases; bases outside gene matches: 7. The CDR3 extends over 16 amino acids. Germline V lookup: CDR1 ENHRY, CDR2 SYGVKD. The CDR3 DNA follows: TGTGCCATCAGTCCGACTAGCGGGAGTCCCACCTACGAGCAGTACTTC. Residues: CAISPTSGSPTYEQYF.

This clonotype appeared a few times. V usage is TRBV28 and J usage is TRBJ2-3; possibly TRBD2 for D (6 bases). The CDR3 length is 18 residues. The germline V and J ends were trimmed by 6 bases and 2 bases, with 24 bases remaining between them. The germline V gene has CDR1 MDHEN and CDR2 SYDVKM. CDR3 nucleotides: TGTGCCAGCAGATTTACCGCCGAAGTAGCGGACCTCACAGATACGCAGTATTTT. It translates to CASRFTAEVADLTDTQYF. Combining the CDR3 with reference TRBV28 and TRBJ2-3 gives the whole variable domain DVKVTQSSRYLVKRTGEKVFLECVQDMDHENMFWYRQDPGLGLRLIYFSYDVKMKEKGDIPEGYSVSREKKERFSLILESASTNQTSMYLCASRFTAEVADLTDTQYFGPGTRLTVL.

This clonotype was observed once. This chain links TRBV28 with TRBJ2-5; TRBD1 aligns across 7 bases. In germline, CDR1 is MDHEN, CDR2 SYDVKM. With V trimmed by 5 bases and J by 3 bases, 9 bases remained unmatched. There are 15 residues in the CDR3. CDR3 coding DNA: TGTGCCAGCAGTGATTTTACTGACAGGGAAGAGACCCAGTACTTC. This codes for CASSDFTDREETQYF.

The chain is built from TRBV10-3 and TRBJ2-3, with 10 bases lining up with TRBD2. The V segment lost 10 bases and the J segment 0 bases; nucleotides outside the gene matches: 10. The CDR3 sequence is 16 residues long. Germline V lookup: CDR1 ENHRY, CDR2 SYGVKD. This CDR3 reads CATSSGSIGSTDTQYF. CDR3 nucleotides: TGTGCCACCTCTAGCGGGAGCATAGGTAGCACAGATACGCAGTATTTT.